This T cell receptor beta chain was identified during a study of blood T cell repertoires in COVID-19. Study background: Whether acute or convalescent, the COVID-19 samples came from the United States, Italy and Spain.

The CDR3 runs 15 residues. Germline V gene data show CDR1 as LNHDA and CDR2 as SQIVND (reference sequence). Trimming pared 3 bases from V and 0 bases from J, leaving 8 bases between. Here immunoSEQ multiplex PCR was the method, and the copy in TCRdb shows in-frame clones only, minus some. There are 55,000 to 95,000 clones in the sample; around four fifths occur only once, and 1.8% lies in the top ten. The specimen was peripheral blood. The origin of this receptor is a woman in her sixties with acute or convalescent COVID-19. J is TRBJ2-2 and V is TRBV19, with D possibly TRBD1 on 5 matching bases. The CDR3 reads CASSMSRANTGELFF. CDR3 nucleotide sequence: TGTGCCAGTAGTATGAGCAGGGCGAACACCGGGGAGCTGTTTTTT. Together with reference TRBV19 and TRBJ2-2, the CDR3 gives the full variable domain: DGGITQSPKYLFRKEGQNVTLSCEQNLNHDAMYWYRQDPGQGLRLIYYSQIVNDFQKGDIAEGYSVSREKKESFPLTVTSAQKNPTAFYLCASSMSRANTGELFFGEGSRLTVL.